This TCR beta chain stems from a study of T cell responses to AZD1222 COVID-19 vaccine. Generated by immunoSEQ multiplex PCR, the TCRdb table keeps only in-frame clones and is missing some. The sample yields roughly 120,000 clones, about 90% seen once. The sequence derives from an adult who received the AZD1222 COVID-19 vaccine. The sequenced sample was peripheral blood, obtained 28 days after the second AZD1222 dose.

The DNA of the CDR3 is TGTGCCAGTAGTCTGGAGACAGGGTACCAGCCCCAGCATTTT. Its protein is CASSLETGYQPQHF. This chain uses TRBV19 with TRBJ1-5; 7 nucleotides align to TRBD1. V lost 5 bases to trimming and J lost 7 bases; unmatched junction nucleotides: 8. Germline V CDR1 and CDR2: LNHDA, SQIVND (reference sequence). The CDR3 runs to 14 residues.